The clone carrying this TCR beta chain came up many times. Antigen specificity is unknown. It was with unique molecular identifiers that the TCRbeta library was prepared. TCRdb re-analysed the PCR reads in MiXCR, keeping a single row per CDR3 protein. The repertoire includes around 490,000 distinct CDR3 sequences, roughly an eighth of them detected once, and approximately 14% sits in the top ten. This specimen belongs to a study of T-cell reconstitution after alpha-beta-depleted transplantation in children. Overall study findings and caveats: High day-60 TCRbeta diversity in some patients came from surviving recipient T cells and thymic progenitors. When one year had passed after transplant, most T-cell counts and diversity came from newly produced T cells. Reportedly, alpha-beta T cells present about two months post-transplant originated from several hundred expanded clones of graft origin.

The CDR3 is 15 amino acids. The ends lost 6 bases at V and 7 bases at J; junction bases unmatched: 13. The sequence was obtained from a female patient aged 2-10 years who had a stem cell transplant for aplastic anemia, so the T cells may come from the graft donor. This chain connects TRBV12-3 or TRBV12-4 to TRBJ2-5; TRBD2 aligns across 8 bases. The sequencing used PBMCs, mostly from graft donor cells, collected 180 days after TCRalphabeta/CD19-depleted stem cell transplant. The chain's CDR3 is CASSSTAGEWGTQYF. CDR3 coding DNA: TGTGCCAGCAGCTCAACAGCGGGGGAATGGGGGACCCAGTACTTC.